The clone carrying this T cell receptor beta chain was seen more than once but under ten times. Its matching antigen is unknown. Clones were sequenced by immunoSEQ multiplex PCR, and TCRdb holds only the in-frame ones, with some missing. The data hold 250,000 to 350,000 clones, with 60% to 80% observed a single time. These data belong to a study of cytotoxic CD8 clonotypes in ibrutinib-treated CLL. On the study more broadly: The average sample held roughly 250,000 productive templates and 94,082 productive rearrangements.

Trimming removed 4 bases at V and 5 bases at J, with 3 bases between. The length of the CDR3 is 10 residues. CDR1 is SNHLY, CDR2 FYNNEI, per germline. Study-wide findings and caveats: Treatment saw public clonotypes, which were uncommon, either contract or stay stable. Clonality measured at baseline exceeded age-matched healthy donors, tracking circulating CD8+ T-cell counts.

Sequencing used PBMCs, obtained at disease progression, from a patient treated with ibrutinib. This sequence joins TRBV2 and TRBJ2-7; D is uncertain. This sequence was found in a human donor with chronic lymphocytic leukemia. CDR3 sequence (DNA): TGTGCCAGCAGTGGCCACGAGCAGTACTTC. It specifies CASSGHEQYF. Full variable domain (outside the CDR3, taken from reference TRBV2 and TRBJ2-7): EPEVTQTPSHQVTQMGQEVILRCVPISNHLYFYWYRQILGQKVEFLVSFYNNEISEKSEIFDDQFSVERPDGSNFTLKIRSTKLEDSAMYFCASSGHEQYFGPGTRLTVT.